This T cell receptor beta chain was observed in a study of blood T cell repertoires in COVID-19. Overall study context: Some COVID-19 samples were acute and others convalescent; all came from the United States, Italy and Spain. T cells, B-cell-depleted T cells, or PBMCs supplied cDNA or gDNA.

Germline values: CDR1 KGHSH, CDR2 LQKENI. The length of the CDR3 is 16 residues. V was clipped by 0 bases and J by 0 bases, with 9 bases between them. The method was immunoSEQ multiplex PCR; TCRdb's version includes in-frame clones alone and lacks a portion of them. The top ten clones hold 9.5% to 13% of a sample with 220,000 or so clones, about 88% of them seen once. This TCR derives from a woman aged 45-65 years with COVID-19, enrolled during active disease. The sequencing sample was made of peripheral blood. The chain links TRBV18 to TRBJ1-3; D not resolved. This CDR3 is CASSPPAGSSGNTIYF. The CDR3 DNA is TGTGCCAGCTCACCACCCGCGGGGAGCTCTGGAAACACCATATATTTT.